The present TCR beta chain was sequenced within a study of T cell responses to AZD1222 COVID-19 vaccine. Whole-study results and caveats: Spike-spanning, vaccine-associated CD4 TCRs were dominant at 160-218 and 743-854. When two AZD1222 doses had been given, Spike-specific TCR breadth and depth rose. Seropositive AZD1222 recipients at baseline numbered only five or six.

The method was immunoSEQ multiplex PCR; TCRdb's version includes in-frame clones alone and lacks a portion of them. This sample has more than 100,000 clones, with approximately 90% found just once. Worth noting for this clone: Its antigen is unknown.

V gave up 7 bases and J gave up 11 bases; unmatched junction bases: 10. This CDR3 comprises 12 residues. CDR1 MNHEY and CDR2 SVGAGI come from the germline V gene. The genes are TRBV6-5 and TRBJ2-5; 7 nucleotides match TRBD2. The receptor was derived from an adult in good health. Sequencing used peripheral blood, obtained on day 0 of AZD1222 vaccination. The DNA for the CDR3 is TGTGCCAGCACTAACCCGGGGGGTGGGCAGTACTTC. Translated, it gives CASTNPGGGQYF.